The clone carrying this T cell receptor beta chain was observed a few times. Repertoires were generated with immunoSEQ multiplex PCR, while TCRdb's copy carries only in-frame clones and drops some. The sample consists of approximately 3,100 clones, roughly 82% of them appearing once. This CDR3 spans 13 amino acids. The germline gives CDR1 SGDLS, CDR2 YYNGEE. Losses at the gene ends were 1 base for V and 13 bases for J; bases not matched to a gene: 9. The entry originates in a study of tumor T cells in aggressive B-cell lymphoma. Sample: tumor tissue. The TCR was taken from an adult with diffuse large B cell lymphoma. The chain carries TRBV9 and TRBJ1-1; 8 bases are shared with TRBD1. This CDR3 reads CASSVSSGQGVFF. The CDR3 DNA follows: TGTGCCAGCAGCGTAAGTAGCGGACAGGGTGTTTTCTTT. Looking up the rest from reference TRBV9 and TRBJ1-1 gives the full variable domain: DSGVTQTPKHLITATGQRVTLRCSPRSGDLSVYWYQQSLDQGLQFLIQYYNGEERAKGNILERFSAQQFPDLHSELNLSSLELGDSALYFCASSVSSGQGVFFGQGTRLTVV.